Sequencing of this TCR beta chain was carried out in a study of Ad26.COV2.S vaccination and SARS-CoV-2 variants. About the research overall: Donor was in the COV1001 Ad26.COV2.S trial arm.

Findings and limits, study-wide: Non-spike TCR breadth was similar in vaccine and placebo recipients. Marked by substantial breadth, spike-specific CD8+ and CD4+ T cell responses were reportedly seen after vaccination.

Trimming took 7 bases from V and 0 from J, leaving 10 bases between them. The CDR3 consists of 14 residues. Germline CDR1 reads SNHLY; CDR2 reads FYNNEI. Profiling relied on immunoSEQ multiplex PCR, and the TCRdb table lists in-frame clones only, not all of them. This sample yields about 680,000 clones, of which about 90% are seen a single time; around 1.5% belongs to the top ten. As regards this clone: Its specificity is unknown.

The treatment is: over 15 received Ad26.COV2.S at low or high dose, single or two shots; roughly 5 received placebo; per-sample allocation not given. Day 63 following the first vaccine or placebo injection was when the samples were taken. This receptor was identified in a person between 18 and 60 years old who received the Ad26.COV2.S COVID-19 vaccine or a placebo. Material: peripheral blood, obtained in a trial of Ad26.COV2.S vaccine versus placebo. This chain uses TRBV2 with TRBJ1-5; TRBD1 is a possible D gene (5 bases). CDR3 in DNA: TGTGCCAGCAAGGGACTGAATAGCAATCAGCCCCAGCATTTT. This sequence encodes CASKGLNSNQPQHF.